This T cell receptor (beta chain) was sequenced during a study of blood T cell repertoires in COVID-19. Study-level information: The study drew acute and convalescent COVID-19 samples from the United States, Italy and Spain.

Methods used by the authors: Reference gene primer amplification gave nucleated cell count estimates. The protocol was immunoSEQ multiplex PCR, while the TCRdb copy is restricted to in-frame clones and leaves out a portion. The V and J calls and clone size come from that table; D and trimming were worked out from the DNA. The sample shows some 140,000 clones, roughly 80% of them seen only once. Germline loops: CDR1 SGHDN, CDR2 FVKESK. Trimming took 0 bases from V and 1 from J, leaving 15 bases between them. The CDR3 covers 17 residues. The TCR was taken from a woman aged 60-75 years with acute or convalescent COVID-19. The rearrangement uses TRBV14 and TRBJ1-1; D is unresolved. The sample consisted of peripheral blood. The CDR3 DNA reads as TGTGCCAGCAGCCAAGATGTGGCGGAGGAGTGGAACACTGAAGCTTTCTTT. This codes for CASSQDVAEEWNTEAFF.